A single sample is the source of the 30 T cell receptor beta chains below, sequenced in a study of blood T cell repertoires in COVID-19. This table comes from immunoSEQ multiplex PCR, and its TCRdb copy is limited to in-frame clones, with some not included. Of 60,000 or so clones listed, around 89% are singletons. Sequenced: peripheral blood. The receptors shown here come from a man aged 55 to 69 with active COVID-19.

V gene TRBV5-1 combines with J gene TRBJ2-2; D might be TRBD1 (6 bases). V dropped 6 bases and J dropped 8 bases, with 23 bases sitting between them. Germline V gene sequence: CDR1 SGHRS, CDR2 YFSETQ. CDR3 length equals 16 residues. CDR3 in amino acids: CASNQASQGSGGELFF. The CDR3, as DNA: TGCGCCAGCAATCAAGCCAGCCAGGGGTCCGGGGGGGAGCTGTTTTTT.

V and J are TRBV3-1 (or the pseudogene TRBV3-2) and TRBJ2-1; 9 nucleotides align to TRBD2. The CDR3 has 19 amino acids. V lost 7 bases and J lost 6; bases outside the gene matches: 22. Germline-derived CDR1 and CDR2 are LGHDT and YNNKEL (reference sequence). The CDR3 region is CASIRGGRAVEVRSNEQFF. CDR3 nucleotide sequence: TGTGCCAGCATCCGAGGCGGGAGGGCCGTAGAAGTTCGAAGCAATGAGCAGTTCTTC.

This sequence joins TRBV19 and TRBJ2-5, with 7 nucleotides matching TRBD1. The trim removed 11 bases at V and 7 bases at J, leaving 7 bases unmatched. CDR1 is LNHDA, CDR2 SQIVND, per germline (reference sequence). CDR3 length: 11 residues. The CDR3 is CAAGGSPTQYF. Here the CDR3 DNA reads TGTGCCGCAGGGGGATCCCCGACCCAGTACTTC. Full variable domain (missing parts from reference TRBV19 and TRBJ2-5): DGGITQSPKYLFRKEGQNVTLSCEQNLNHDAMYWYRQDPGQGLRLIYYSQIVNDFQKGDIAEGYSVSREKKESFPLTVTSAQKNPTAFYLCAAGGSPTQYFGPGTRLLVL.

The chain joins TRBV9 to TRBJ2-6; a possible D gene is TRBD2 (5 bases). The CDR3 has 16 amino acids. Between the trimmed V and J ends, which lost 3 bases and 3 bases, there was a span of 13 bases. Per germline, CDR1 SGDLS and CDR2 YYNGEE. The CDR3 loop is CASSAPGRNGANVLTF. CDR3 coding DNA: TGTGCCAGCAGCGCCCCGGGGAGAAATGGGGCCAACGTCCTGACTTTC.

The chain recombines TRBV6-6 with TRBJ2-7, with no clear D. Trimming cost V 5 bases and J 6 bases, with 8 bases left between them. CDR1 is MNHNY, CDR2 SVGAGI, per germline (reference sequence). CDR3 length: 11 amino acids. CDR3 in DNA: TGTGCCAGCAGTCCACTCTCCGAGCAGTACTTC. Protein product: CASSPLSEQYF.

V is TRBV28 and J is TRBJ2-4; TRBD2 is a possible D gene (5 bases). Looked up from germline, CDR1 is MDHEN and CDR2 is SYDVKM. The CDR3 contains 17 residues. V lost 6 bases and J 0 bases, leaving 18 bases between the germline ends. The CDR3 here is CASRTRRLAIAKNIQYF. The CDR3, as DNA: TGTGCCAGCAGGACCCGCCGGCTAGCTATAGCCAAAAACATTCAGTACTTC.

CDR3 region: CASSFVKRTENTEAFF. The CDR3 DNA sequence: TGCGCCAGCAGCTTCGTTAAGCGGACAGAGAACACTGAAGCTTTCTTT. The chain employs TRBV5-1 and TRBJ1-1, with a possible D match to TRBD1 (6 bases). The CDR3 is 16 amino acids. The V gene lost 2 bases and the J gene lost 1 base, with 15 bases spanning the gap. Germline lookup yields CDR1 SGHRS and CDR2 YFSETQ.

The rearrangement joins TRBV28 to TRBJ1-4, with 7 positions matching TRBD1. V was pared by 6 bases and J by 7 bases, with 11 bases of the junction left unmatched. The germline CDR1 and CDR2 sequences are MDHEN and SYDVKM. The CDR3 spans 15 residues. This CDR3 is CASRTDRDMSEKLFF. The CDR3 DNA reads as TGTGCCAGCAGAACCGACAGGGACATGTCTGAAAAACTGTTTTTT.

This clone was picked up one time. The J gene is TRBJ1-1, the V gene TRBV5-8, with D maybe TRBD1 (6 bases). The germline V and J ends were trimmed by 4 bases and 10 bases, with 17 bases remaining between them. Looked up from germline, CDR1 is SGHTS and CDR2 is YDEGEE. This CDR3 region has 13 residues. The CDR3 region has the DNA TGTGCCAGCAGCGCAAACAGGGACGGGGTAGCTTTCTTT. Its translation: CASSANRDGVAFF.

This clone was picked up one time. This sequence joins TRBV11-2 and TRBJ2-5; 7 bases are a match to TRBD1. CDR3 length: 15 amino acids. The trim removed 5 bases at V and 5 bases at J, leaving 11 bases unmatched. Germline V CDR1 and CDR2: SGHAT, FQNNGV. DNA for the CDR3: TGTGCCAGCAGCCAGAACACAGGGGATGGGGAGACCCAGTACTTC. This sequence encodes CASSQNTGDGETQYF.

The V call is TRBV2, the J call TRBJ1-1; a possible D gene is TRBD1 (6 bases). Between the trimmed V and J ends, which lost 1 base and 8 bases, there was a span of 11 bases. Germline-derived CDR1 and CDR2 are SNHLY and FYNNEI. This CDR3 has 13 residues. CDR3 sequence: CASSEGRGKEAFF. DNA for the CDR3: TGTGCCAGCAGTGAAGGCAGGGGAAAGGAAGCTTTCTTT.

This clone was detected once. The genes are TRBV10-3 and TRBJ1-1, with D possibly TRBD1 on 5 matching bases. This CDR3 spans 13 amino acids. Per germline, CDR1 ENHRY and CDR2 SYGVKD. Trimming shortened V by 11 bases and J by 3 bases, and 16 bases separated the two germline ends. This chain's CDR3 is CASNGAGDTEAFF. CDR3 bases: TGTGCCTCCAACGGGGCGGGGGACACTGAAGCTTTCTTT.

This rearrangement joins TRBV6-5 to TRBJ2-3; D perhaps matches TRBD1 (6 bases). The CDR3 runs 15 residues. Between the trimmed V and J ends, which lost 6 bases and 0 bases, there was a span of 13 bases. Germline CDR1 reads MNHEY; CDR2 reads SVGAGI. The CDR3 nucleotides are TGTGCCAGCAGACCAGGACAGTTTAGCACAGATACGCAGTATTTT. Translating gives CASRPGQFSTDTQYF.

The chain joins TRBV9 to TRBJ1-4; 10 positions match TRBD1. This CDR3 has 19 residues. CDR1 is SGDLS and CDR2 is YYNGEE in the germline V gene. J lost 10 bases, V lost 5 bases, and 23 bases had no gene match. The CDR3 sequence: CASSRDPGQGSARSGKLFF. CDR3 bases: TGTGCCAGCAGTCGCGACCCGGGACAGGGGTCAGCGAGGTCGGGAAAACTGTTTTTT.

The chain carries TRBV5-1 and TRBJ2-2; 7 nucleotides agree with TRBD2. The CDR3 is made up of 17 amino acids. V was pared by 3 bases and J by 6 bases, with 14 bases of the junction left unmatched. Germline CDR1 is SGHRS and CDR2 is YFSETQ. CDR3 residues: CASSSQSSGSIAGELFF. DNA for the CDR3: TGCGCCAGCAGCTCGCAAAGTAGCGGGTCTATAGCCGGGGAGCTGTTTTTT.

The chain links TRBV4-2 to TRBJ1-1; D is unclear. The germline V gene has CDR1 LGHNA and CDR2 YNFKEQ. The germline V and J ends were trimmed by 3 bases and 0 bases, with 8 bases remaining between them. This CDR3 spans 14 amino acids. The CDR3: CASSQKTLNTEAFF. In DNA form, the CDR3 reads TGTGCCAGCAGCCAGAAGACACTGAACACTGAAGCTTTCTTT.

This chain links TRBV9 with TRBJ1-2, with TRBD1 identical over 11 bases. Trimming at V came to 2 bases and at J to 4 bases, leaving 1 base not matched to a gene. The CDR3 extends over 14 amino acids. The germline gives CDR1 SGDLS, CDR2 YYNGEE. The CDR3 is CASSVDRGLYGYTF. The CDR3 DNA sequence: TGTGCCAGCAGCGTGGACAGGGGGCTCTATGGCTACACCTTC.

The chain carries TRBV6-1 and TRBJ1-2, with D unresolved. Between the trimmed V and J ends, which lost 1 base and 3 bases, there was a span of 6 bases. Germline loops: CDR1 MNHNS, CDR2 SASEGT. This CDR3 contains 13 residues. CDR3 nucleotides: TGTGCCAGCAGTGAAGAAGGAGACTATGGCTACACCTTC. It specifies CASSEEGDYGYTF.

The rearrangement links TRBV7-6 to TRBJ1-5; D is unclear. V lost 1 base to trimming and J lost 3 bases, with 10 bases between them. Germline CDR1 SGHVS, CDR2 FNYEAQ. CDR3 length: 15 residues. CDR3 DNA: TGTGCCAGCAGCTTAGGAGAGGGAACCAATCAGCCCCAGCATTTT. Protein product: CASSLGEGTNQPQHF.

This clone was seen a few times. The J gene is TRBJ2-1, the V gene TRBV5-1, with 8 nucleotides matching TRBD2. From germline, CDR1 is SGHRS and CDR2 YFSETQ. The CDR3 extends over 16 amino acids. Germline trimming cut 4 bases from V and 0 bases from J; bases unmatched to any gene: 6. The CDR3 nucleotides are TGCGCCAGCAGCACGACTAGCGCCTTCTCCTACAATGAGCAGTTCTTC. It translates to CASSTTSAFSYNEQFF.

V gene TRBV27 combines with J gene TRBJ1-1; maybe TRBD1 (6 bases). Germline loops: CDR1 MNHEY, CDR2 SMNVEV (reference sequence). This CDR3 region has 13 residues. The V end was cut by 5 bases, the J end by 4 bases, with 11 bases between. The CDR3 DNA reads TGTGCCAGCAGTCACAGGGTGGGCACTGAAGCTTTCTTT. This translates into CASSHRVGTEAFF.

The chain recombines TRBV7-2 with TRBJ2-7; tentative D call: TRBD1 (5 bases). CDR1 is SGHTA and CDR2 is FQGNSA in the germline V gene. V lost 3 bases and J 3 bases, leaving 12 bases between the germline ends. This CDR3 contains 14 residues. The CDR3 loop reads CASSLVVGDYEQYF. Here the CDR3 DNA reads TGTGCCAGCAGCTTGGTAGTAGGGGACTACGAGCAGTACTTC.

The chain uses TRBV27 and TRBJ2-2, with 9 bases that match TRBD2. Looked up from germline, CDR1 is MNHEY and CDR2 is SMNVEV (reference sequence). This CDR3 is 20 amino acids long. Losses at the gene ends were 8 bases for V and 1 base for J; bases not matched to a gene: 20. CDR3 loop: CASGPQSGLAGLWNTGELFF. CDR3 in DNA: TGTGCCAGCGGCCCCCAATCCGGGCTAGCGGGACTGTGGAACACCGGGGAGCTGTTTTTT.

This sequence joins TRBV9 and TRBJ1-1; a possible D gene is TRBD1 (6 bases). The CDR3 length is 15 residues. V dropped 0 bases and J dropped 3 bases, with 12 bases sitting between them. Germline assignment: CDR1 SGDLS and CDR2 YYNGEE. CDR3 nucleotide sequence: TGTGCCAGCAGCGTAGCTCTTACAGGGCACACTGAAGCTTTCTTT. Amino acids: CASSVALTGHTEAFF.

Only one count was recorded for this clone. The genes are TRBV12-3 or TRBV12-4 and TRBJ2-7; a possible D gene is TRBD1 (6 bases). This CDR3 has 13 residues. V lost 6 bases and J 5 bases, leaving 14 bases between the germline ends. In DNA, the CDR3 is TGTGCCAGCAGCCCGGGACATCCCCACGAGCAGTACTTC. It translates to CASSPGHPHEQYF.

This chain connects TRBV4-2 to TRBJ1-4, with a possible D match to TRBD1 (6 bases). Trimming took off 1 base at V and 7 bases at J, with 16 bases between the two ends. Germline V gives CDR1 LGHNA, CDR2 YNFKEQ. This CDR3 has 16 amino acids. The CDR3 nucleotides are TGTGCCAGCAGCCAAGGCACCCCGGGGGGCGTTGAAAAACTGTTTTTT. This translates into CASSQGTPGGVEKLFF.

With regard to this clone: One end of the junction is discordant with germline, which a read error may explain. The rearrangement joins TRBV10-1 to TRBJ2-5, with D possibly matching TRBD1 (6 bases). The length of the CDR3 is 10 residues. From germline, CDR1 is WNHNN and CDR2 SYGVQD (reference sequence). The CDR3 coding sequence is TGCGCCAGCACTAAGGGAGCAGGGGACTTC. Translated: CASTKGAGDF.

This chain uses TRBV5-6 with TRBJ1-3; maybe TRBD1 (6 bases). The CDR3 has 17 residues. Germline CDR1 SGHDT, CDR2 YYEEEE. Between the trimmed V and J ends, which lost 0 bases and 0 bases, there was a span of 13 bases. The CDR3 bases are TGTGCCAGCAGCTTGGGCCCGGACAGAAACTCTGGAAACACCATATATTTT. This encodes CASSLGPDRNSGNTIYF. The whole variable domain, filled in from reference TRBV5-6 and TRBJ1-3, reads DAGVTQSPTHLIKTRGQQVTLRCSPKSGHDTVSWYQQALGQGPQFIFQYYEEEERQRGNFPDRFSGHQFPNYSSELNVNALLLGDSALYLCASSLGPDRNSGNTIYFGEGSWLTVV.

The chain combines TRBV5-4 with TRBJ2-7, with 7 bases fitting TRBD1. Germline V gives CDR1 SGHNT, CDR2 YYREEE (reference sequence). The J segment lost 3 bases and the V segment lost 4 bases, leaving 10 bases of the junction unmatched. The CDR3 contains 15 residues. The CDR3 sequence is CASSQGQPEIYEQYF. The CDR3 DNA reads TGTGCCAGCAGCCAGGGACAGCCAGAAATCTACGAGCAGTACTTC. Full variable domain (outside the CDR3, taken from reference TRBV5-4 and TRBJ2-7): ETGVTQSPTHLIKTRGQQVTLRCSSQSGHNTVSWYQQALGQGPQFIFQYYREEENGRGNFPPRFSGLQFPNYSSELNVNALELDDSALYLCASSQGQPEIYEQYFGPGTRLTVT.

This chain links TRBV20-1 with TRBJ1-2; tentative D call: TRBD1 (5 bases). The CDR3 contains 11 residues. Germline V gene lookup returns CDR1 DFQATT and CDR2 SNEGSKA (reference sequence). The V end lost 3 bases, the J end lost 6 bases, and 8 bases lay between the germline ends. The CDR3 DNA reads TGCAGTGCTAGTGTAGGGGATGGCTACACCTTC. As protein: CSASVGDGYTF.